This TCR beta chain was sequenced for a study of tumor and adjacent non-tumor tissue in lung cancer. Study background: On average, productive TCRbeta reads reached about 4.4 million per sample. General study results and limits: Top 100 clones took a larger repertoire share in normal lung. TCR diversity was significantly greater in tumor than normal lung tissue.

The CDR3 spans 14 residues. V was cut by 5 bases and J by 8 bases, with 13 bases left in between. Three rounds of nested PCR, following a modified ARM-PCR protocol, produced the TCRbeta library. TCRdb processed the multiplex PCR reads anew with MiXCR; each CDR3 protein has one entry. The sample shows 200,000 to 250,000 distinct CDR3 sequences, over 55% of them seen only once. No cell sorting was done before RNA was extracted from the tissue. Between August and November 2014, newly diagnosed, chemotherapy-naive lung cancer patients underwent thoracic surgery in China. Details on this clonotype: The antigen is not known.

The chain uses TRBV12-3 or TRBV12-4 and TRBJ1-6, with D unclear. The source of this sequence is a man between 60 and 75 years old with non-small cell lung cancer. The sequencing sample was made of lung tumor tissue. CDR3 sequence (DNA): TGTGCCAGCAGTCGGCAGTGGGTATATTCACCCCTCCACTTT. Its translation: CASSRQWVYSPLHF.